The next 9 T cell receptor beta chains were all read from a single sample in a study of low-dose radiotherapy and immunotherapy resistance in tumors. The time point here: after trial treatment. The treatment denotes: LDRT plus nivolumab, ipilimumab, low-dose cyclophosphamide and aspirin (RACIN trial). Alpha and beta chains were covered, as first-strand cDNA relied on TRAV- and TRBV-specific primers. With a V-primer adapter and a constant-region primer, TCRs were amplified for about 19 PCR cycles. MiXCR was run by TCRdb on the reads, yielding one entry per CDR3 protein. The sample has about 100,000 distinct CDR3 sequences; about a fifth are singletons. Specimen: PBMCs, collected after low-dose radiotherapy plus immunotherapy. All receptors come from a male donor with prostate cancer.

This clonotype was recorded at least ten times. The chain has TRBV18 and TRBJ2-2, with TRBD1 as a possible D gene (5 bases). There are 15 residues in the CDR3. Trimming cost V 2 bases and J 1 base, with 8 bases left between them. Germline-derived CDR1 and CDR2 are KGHSH and LQKENI. CDR3 loop: CASSPTQENTGELFF. The DNA for the CDR3 is TGTGCCAGCTCACCAACACAGGAGAACACCGGGGAGCTGTTTTTT.

This clonotype was recorded at least ten times. The V gene is TRBV20-1, the J gene TRBJ1-1; no reliable D call. The length of the CDR3 is 16 residues. Trimming cost V 0 bases and J 4 bases, with 18 bases left between them. CDR1 and CDR2 from the germline V gene are DFQATT and SNEGSKA (reference sequence). This chain's CDR3 is CSARDSPTNVFTEAFF. The DNA for the CDR3 is TGCAGTGCTAGAGATTCCCCAACAAACGTATTCACTGAAGCTTTCTTT.

To note about this clonotype: The junction does not match germline at one end; this may be a read error. This chain uses TRBV11-2 with TRBJ2-7, with TRBD1 matching over 7 bases. CDR1 SGHAT and CDR2 FQNNGV come from the germline V gene. The CDR3 sequence is 16 residues long. The chain's CDR3 is CASSLEGQWVGYDQYF. CDR3 bases: TGTGCCAGCAGCTTAGAGGGACAGTGGGTGGGCTACGATCAGTACTTC. Full variable domain (outside the CDR3, taken from reference TRBV11-2 and TRBJ2-7): EAGVAQSPRYKIIEKRQSVAFWCNPISGHATLYWYQQILGQGPKLLIQFQNNGVVDDSQLPKDRFSAERLKGVDSTLKIQPAKLEDSAVYLCASSLEGQWVGYDQYFGPGTRLTVT.

DNA for the CDR3: TGTGCCAGCAGCTTAGATCCTGGCCCCTCCTACGAGCAGTACTTC. Its protein product is CASSLDPGPSYEQYF. The J gene is TRBJ2-7, the V gene TRBV11-2; D remains unclear. This CDR3 has 15 residues. The V end lost 0 bases, the J end lost 0 bases, and 9 bases lay between the germline ends. Germline V gene data show CDR1 as SGHAT and CDR2 as FQNNGV.

The sample holds many counts of this clonotype. The chain carries TRBV27 and TRBJ1-5, with 7 bases aligning to TRBD1. The CDR3 consists of 14 residues. Germline CDR1 and CDR2: MNHEY and SMNVEV (reference sequence). J gave up 6 bases and V 5 bases, and 7 bases lay outside the gene matches. This CDR3 is CASSPDRVSQPQHF. The DNA for the CDR3 is TGTGCCAGCAGTCCTGACAGGGTCAGTCAGCCCCAGCATTTT.

This clonotype was recorded many times. V is TRBV6-2 or TRBV6-3 and J is TRBJ2-7, with 11 bases lining up with TRBD2. Trimming cost V 7 bases and J 2 bases; bases outside gene matches: 13. CDR1 and CDR2 from the germline V gene are MNHEY and SVGEGT. This CDR3 region has 17 residues. CDR3: CASTLRKLTSGAYEQYF. CDR3 nucleotides: TGTGCCAGCACCCTAAGGAAGTTGACTAGCGGGGCCTACGAGCAGTACTTC.

This clonotype was recorded at least ten times. J is TRBJ2-5 and V is TRBV15; TRBD1 might be the D (6 bases). The germline V and J ends were trimmed by 5 bases and 0 bases, with 19 bases remaining between them. The CDR3 loop spans 17 amino acids. Germline V gene sequence: CDR1 LNHNV, CDR2 YYDKDF (reference sequence). The CDR3: CATSPVQMGTYQETQYF. CDR3 DNA: TGTGCCACCAGCCCAGTTCAGATGGGGACATACCAAGAGACCCAGTACTTC.

This clonotype was seen many times. The CDR3 reads CASRWTPWRSSGNTIYF. As DNA, the CDR3 is TGTGCCAGCAGATGGACACCTTGGAGGAGCTCTGGAAACACCATATATTTT. This sequence joins TRBV2 and TRBJ1-3, with D perhaps matching TRBD1 (5 bases). Trimming removed 6 bases from V and 0 bases from J, with 18 bases in between. The CDR3 length is 17 residues. The germline V gene has CDR1 SNHLY and CDR2 FYNNEI.

This chain links TRBV5-1 with TRBJ2-1, with D hard to call. V was clipped by 5 bases and J by 8 bases, with 20 bases between them. The V gene's germline CDR1 is SGHRS and CDR2 YFSETQ. The CDR3 consists of 15 residues. CDR3 sequence (DNA): TGCGCCAGCAGAATAAGGTTATCCTTACGGGATGAGCAGTTCTTC. This gives the protein CASRIRLSLRDEQFF. The whole variable domain, filled in from reference TRBV5-1 and TRBJ2-1, reads KAGVTQTPRYLIKTRGQQVTLSCSPISGHRSVSWYQQTPGQGLQFLFEYFSETQRNKGNFPGRFSGRQFSNSRSEMNVSTLELGDSALYLCASRIRLSLRDEQFFGPGTRLTVL.